This is a list of T cell receptor beta chains from one sample in a study of response to subunit inactivated influenza vaccine. MiXCR, applied by TCRdb to the RT-PCR reads, yields one record per CDR3 protein. This sample has more than 600,000 distinct CDR3 sequences, with roughly 18% found just once. Sequenced material: PBMCs from blood, taken roughly 5 days after vaccination. The receptors derive from a man between 45 and 60 years old who received an inactivated influenza vaccine. Both conserved end residues are part of each CDR3. A D gene is named only where the DNA matches it firmly. Only some rows state a clone size, as once, few, many or a class for expanded clones.

TRBJ2-2,few,TRBV5-1,NA,CASSLMGQDTGELFF,TGCGCCAGCAGCTTGATGGGACAAGACACCGGGGAGCTGTTTTTT
TRBJ2-3,NA,TRBV4-1,NA,CASSQVLIRSAQYF,TGCGCCAGCAGCCAAGTTCTAATAAGAAGTGCGCAGTATTTT
TRBJ2-5,NA,TRBV5-6,TRBD2,CASSFSGVWTQYF,TGTGCCAGCAGCTTTAGCGGGGTATGGACCCAGTACTTC
TRBJ2-5,few,TRBV4-2,NA,CASSYDSLQETQYF,TGTGCCAGCAGTTATGACAGCCTCCAAGAGACCCAGTACTTC
TRBJ1-1,few,TRBV5-1,NA,CATSRQVNTEAFF,TGCGCCACCTCCCGACAGGTCAACACTGAAGCTTTCTTT
TRBJ2-7,NA,TRBV18,TRBD1,CASSPPYRGSYEQYF,TGTGCCAGCTCACCACCTTACAGGGGATCCTACGAGCAGTACTTC
TRBJ2-1,NA,TRBV24-1,NA,CATSDYDRSYNEQFF,TGTGCCACCAGTGATTACGACAGGTCCTACAATGAGCAGTTCTTC
TRBJ2-7,many,TRBV27,TRBD1,CASSLVGQGSSDEQYF,TGTGCCAGCAGTTTAGTAGGACAGGGTTCATCGGACGAGCAGTACTTC
TRBJ2-7,NA,TRBV7-2,NA,CASSPLTMGGYEQYF,TGTGCCAGCAGCCCCTTGACTATGGGCGGATACGAGCAGTACTTC
TRBJ2-3,NA,TRBV5-1,NA,CASSPQFRSDTQYF,TGCGCCAGCAGCCCTCAGTTTCGATCAGATACGCAGTATTTT
TRBJ2-7,NA,TRBV4-2,TRBD2,CASSQEMAVGGARQYF,TGTGCCAGCAGCCAAGAGATGGCTGTCGGGGGGGCCAGGCAGTACTTC
TRBJ2-1,few,TRBV7-2,NA,CASSQDGFNEQFF,TGTGCCAGCAGCCAGGACGGTTTCAATGAGCAGTTCTTC
TRBJ2-7,few,TRBV7-2,NA,CASSLEGTRTYEQYF,TGTGCCAGCAGCTTAGAGGGGACTCGAACCTACGAGCAGTACTTC
TRBJ2-5,once,TRBV11-2,NA,CASSPEPGRPETQYF,TGTGCCAGCAGCCCAGAACCGGGACGCCCAGAGACCCAGTACTTC
TRBJ1-1,many,TRBV6-2/TRBV6-3,NA,CASSYPWGDTEAFF,TGTGCCAGCAGTTACCCGTGGGGGGACACTGAAGCTTTCTTT
TRBJ2-2,NA,TRBV4-2,TRBD1,CASSSRQGKNTGELFF,TGTGCCAGCAGCTCCCGACAGGGAAAGAACACCGGGGAGCTGTTTTTT
TRBJ2-2,NA,TRBV19,NA,CASRETAGAGELFF,TGTGCCAGTAGGGAGACAGCTGGTGCCGGGGAGCTGTTTTTT
TRBJ2-5,NA,TRBV5-5,NA,CASSLGQRLPLVETQYF,TGTGCCAGCAGCTTGGGACAGCGTCTTCCTTTAGTGGAGACCCAGTACTTC
TRBJ1-2,NA,TRBV30,NA,CAWTGAYGYTF,TGTGCCTGGACAGGGGCCTATGGCTACACCTTC
TRBJ2-2,NA,TRBV21-1,NA,CASSKVRTRQLTGELFF,TGTGCCAGCAGCAAGGTCAGGACTAGGCAGCTCACCGGGGAGCTGTTTTTT
TRBJ2-2,many,TRBV6-5,TRBD2,CASTLLAGTANTGELFF,TGTGCCAGCACTTTACTAGCGGGGACCGCGAACACCGGGGAGCTGTTTTTT
TRBJ2-1,many,TRBV12-3/TRBV12-4,NA,CASRVLGNEQFF,TGTGCCAGCAGGGTCCTCGGCAATGAGCAGTTCTTC
TRBJ2-1,NA,TRBV6-1,NA,CASRVLSEGRNEQFF,TGTGCCAGCAGAGTACTAAGTGAGGGCCGAAATGAGCAGTTCTTC
TRBJ2-5,NA,TRBV12-3/TRBV12-4,NA,CASSLAVAVETQYF,TGTGCCAGCAGTTTAGCAGTGGCGGTAGAGACCCAGTACTTC
TRBJ1-2,NA,TRBV7-2,TRBD1,CASSRDRGQYSYGYTF,TGTGCCAGCAGCCGTGACAGGGGGCAATATAGCTATGGCTACACCTTC
TRBJ2-7,few,TRBV7-2,NA,CASGKAYEQYF,TGTGCCAGCGGGAAGGCCTACGAGCAGTACTTC